Below, 10 T cell receptor beta chains from the same sample are listed, as sequenced in a study of blood T cell repertoires in COVID-19. Assay: immunoSEQ multiplex PCR; the TCRdb copy retains only in-frame clones and omits some. The data hold hundreds of thousands of clones, with over 75% observed a single time. What was sequenced was peripheral blood. The receptor source for this set is a woman in her forties or fifties who had recovered from COVID-19.

The V call is TRBV3-1 (or the pseudogene TRBV3-2), the J call TRBJ2-4; 12 nucleotides align to TRBD2. CDR1 LGHDT and CDR2 YNNKEL come from the germline V gene (reference sequence). V dropped 4 bases and J dropped 1; count of bases not matched to a gene: 8. The CDR3 runs to 18 residues. The CDR3 nucleotides read TGTGCCAGCAGCCTGGTGACTAGCGGGGGTCGCGCCAAAAACATTCAGTACTTC. It codes for CASSLVTSGGRAKNIQYF.

The CDR3 reads CASSIDRGLPPLTQYF. CDR3 nucleotides: TGTGCCAGTAGTATTGATAGGGGGCTACCCCCCTTGACCCAGTACTTC. The chain employs TRBV19 and TRBJ2-5; 7 nucleotides match TRBD1. With 3 bases clipped from V and 7 bases from J, the junction kept 14 bases outside the gene matches. This CDR3 is built from 16 residues. Per the germline V gene, CDR1 is LNHDA and CDR2 is SQIVND (reference sequence). The full variable domain, rest sourced from reference TRBV19 and TRBJ2-5, is DGGITQSPKYLFRKEGQNVTLSCEQNLNHDAMYWYRQDPGQGLRLIYYSQIVNDFQKGDIAEGYSVSREKKESFPLTVTSAQKNPTAFYLCASSIDRGLPPLTQYFGPGTRLLVL.

The chain joins TRBV7-2 to TRBJ2-7; D might be TRBD2 (6 bases). Trimming cost V 0 bases and J 0 bases, with 6 bases left between them. Germline V gene data show CDR1 as SGHTA and CDR2 as FQGNSA. This CDR3 has 14 residues. The CDR3 DNA sequence: TGTGCCAGCAGCTTAGCGGGAGGCTCCTACGAGCAGTACTTC. Its translation: CASSLAGGSYEQYF.

The rearrangement joins TRBV3-1 (or the pseudogene TRBV3-2) to TRBJ2-7; weak D call: TRBD1 (6 bases). The germline gives CDR1 LGHDT, CDR2 YNNKEL (reference sequence). This CDR3 has 16 amino acids. V was cut by 1 base and J by 5 bases, with 18 bases left in between. The CDR3 reads CASSQGGRGGSHEQYF. DNA for the CDR3: TGTGCCAGCAGCCAAGGGGGGCGTGGTGGGTCTCACGAGCAGTACTTC.

The chain joins TRBV6-2 or TRBV6-3 to TRBJ2-1; no reliable D call. The length of the CDR3 is 14 residues. Germline CDR1 MNHEY, CDR2 SVGEGT. V lost 5 bases, J lost 3 bases, and 11 bases lay in between. The CDR3, as DNA: TGTGCCAGCAGTGCACCCCAGGACTACAATGAGCAGTTCTTC. Encoded protein: CASSAPQDYNEQFF.

This rearrangement joins TRBV14 to TRBJ2-1; no clear D. The CDR3 runs to 13 residues. Trimming removed 4 bases from V and 4 bases from J, with 8 bases in between. Looked up from germline, CDR1 is SGHDN and CDR2 is FVKESK. The CDR3 nucleotides read TGTGCCAGCAGCCCAAGCGCGTACAATGAGCAGTTCTTC. Protein: CASSPSAYNEQFF.

This chain links TRBV7-8 with TRBJ2-7, with 10 nucleotides matching TRBD1. J gave up 8 bases and V 7 bases, and 11 bases lay outside the gene matches. Germline CDR1 is SGHVS and CDR2 is FQNEAQ. This CDR3 comprises 14 residues. CDR3 in amino acids: CASTIQWGQGKQYF. The CDR3 coding sequence is TGTGCCAGCACAATCCAATGGGGACAGGGGAAGCAGTACTTC. Supplemented by reference TRBV7-8 and TRBJ2-7, the full variable domain reads GAGVSQSPRYKVAKRGQDVALRCDPISGHVSLFWYQQALGQGPEFLTYFQNEAQLDKSGLPSDRFFAERPEGSVSTLKIQRTQQEDSAVYLCASTIQWGQGKQYFGPGTRLTVT.

This clone appeared once. The V and J genes are TRBV27 and TRBJ2-1; possibly TRBD1 for D (6 bases). Germline V lookup: CDR1 MNHEY, CDR2 SMNVEV (reference sequence). Trimming shortened V by 6 bases and J by 6 bases, and 18 bases separated the two germline ends. The CDR3 sequence is 15 residues long. The CDR3 DNA sequence: TGTGCCAGCAGCCAAACCGGGACACTAGTCAATGAGCAGTTCTTC. It yields the protein CASSQTGTLVNEQFF.

The rearrangement uses TRBV5-1 and TRBJ1-2, with D possibly being TRBD1 (5 bases). The CDR3 length is 13 residues. Germline-derived CDR1 and CDR2 are SGHRS and YFSETQ. V was shortened by 5 bases and J by 3 bases, with 11 bases between the two germline ends. CDR3 sequence (DNA): TGCGCCAGCAGTGGGGGGGAGGACTATGGCTACACCTTC. As protein: CASSGGEDYGYTF.

The chain uses TRBV18 and TRBJ1-2, with D possibly TRBD1 on 5 matching bases. This CDR3 region has 14 residues. Germline V gives CDR1 KGHSH, CDR2 LQKENI. V was trimmed by 4 bases and J by 1 base, leaving 10 bases between them. CDR3 DNA sequence: TGTGCCAGCTCACACCCCGGGGGTAACTATGGCTACACCTTC. Its translation: CASSHPGGNYGYTF.